This entry lists 14 T cell receptor beta chains sequenced from one sample in a study of identical twins. TCRdb called the 5' RACE reads again in MiXCR, with one record for every CDR3 protein. The sample has 400,000 to 500,000 distinct CDR3 sequences; about 18% are singletons. The material sequenced was naive T cells sorted from blood. These TCRs come from a man aged 45-65 years in good health.

This clonotype showed up just a few times. V usage is TRBV4-2 and J usage is TRBJ1-5, with TRBD1 matching over 9 bases. Germline assignment: CDR1 LGHNA and CDR2 YNFKEQ. The CDR3 length is 15 residues. J was trimmed by 11 bases and V by 5 bases; bases with no gene match: 13. The CDR3 protein is CASSFARDRVQTQHF. As DNA, the CDR3 is TGTGCCAGCAGCTTCGCCCGGGACAGGGTACAGACCCAGCATTTT.

This rearrangement joins TRBV20-1 to TRBJ2-3, with a weak D call TRBD2 (7 bases). The germline gives CDR1 DFQATT, CDR2 SNEGSKA (reference sequence). V lost 2 bases and J lost 4, with 13 bases in between. CDR3 length equals 14 residues. In DNA, the CDR3 is TGCAGTGCTAGAAAGGGGGGGGGCGCAGATACGCAGTATTTT. It specifies CSARKGGGADTQYF.

The chain couples TRBV7-6 to TRBJ2-7; 10 positions agree with TRBD1. The CDR3 consists of 15 residues. The trim removed 5 bases at V and 3 bases at J, leaving 7 bases unmatched. Per the germline V gene, CDR1 is SGHVS and CDR2 is FNYEAQ. CDR3 protein: CASSPGQGVSYEQYF. CDR3 nucleotides: TGTGCCAGCAGCCCCGGACAGGGGGTAAGCTACGAGCAGTACTTC.

This clonotype was found a few times. CDR3 in amino acids: CSASDRGKGDTQYF. In DNA, the CDR3 is TGCAGTGCGTCAGACAGGGGGAAAGGAGATACGCAGTATTTT. The chain recombines TRBV20-1 with TRBJ2-3, with TRBD1 identical over 9 bases. Germline assignment: CDR1 DFQATT and CDR2 SNEGSKA (reference sequence). The CDR3 totals 14 residues. The trim removed 6 bases at V and 5 bases at J, leaving 9 bases unmatched.

This clonotype has more than one count but fewer than ten. The chain combines TRBV20-1 with TRBJ2-2; TRBD2 matches 7 bases. Losses at the gene ends were 1 base for V and 7 bases for J; bases not matched to a gene: 3. The CDR3 totals 13 residues. Germline V gene sequence: CDR1 DFQATT, CDR2 SNEGSKA (reference sequence). CDR3 residues: CSARGEGSGELFF. CDR3 sequence (DNA): TGCAGTGCTAGAGGGGAGGGCAGCGGGGAGCTGTTTTTT.

The chain couples TRBV15 to TRBJ2-1; 9 bases are shared with TRBD2. In germline, CDR1 is LNHNV, CDR2 YYDKDF (reference sequence). The CDR3 is 18 amino acids. J lost 2 bases, V lost 2 bases, and 10 bases had no gene match. DNA of the CDR3: TGTGCCACCAGCAGAACCCCCTTTAGCGGGAGCACCTACAATGAGCAGTTCTTC. It specifies CATSRTPFSGSTYNEQFF.

The J gene is TRBJ1-2, the V gene TRBV12-3 or TRBV12-4; 8 bases agree with TRBD1. Unmatched junction bases numbered 9, after V lost 5 bases and J lost 7 bases. The CDR3 covers 14 residues. The CDR3 spells CASSAQGARGGYTF. In DNA, the CDR3 is TGTGCCAGCAGTGCGCAGGGGGCACGGGGTGGCTACACCTTC.

This clonotype was found many times. This rearrangement joins TRBV6-2 or TRBV6-3 to TRBJ2-1; 12 bases fit TRBD2. CDR3 length: 19 amino acids. The V and J ends lost 2 bases and 0 bases, in that order; junction bases with no gene match: 8. Germline lookup yields CDR1 MNHEY and CDR2 SVGEGT. CDR3 DNA sequence: TGTGCCAGCAGTTACCCGACTAGCGGGAGTTGGTCCTCCTACAATGAGCAGTTCTTC. Translating gives CASSYPTSGSWSSYNEQFF.

This clonotype occurred a few times. The chain carries TRBV20-1 and TRBJ2-7, with TRBD1 matching over 12 bases. Per the germline V gene, CDR1 is DFQATT and CDR2 is SNEGSKA (reference sequence). The V and J ends lost 0 bases and 2 bases, in that order; junction bases with no gene match: 8. CDR3 length: 17 amino acids. DNA for the CDR3: TGCAGTGCTAGAGATCTCAGGGGGACAGGGGGCACCTACGAGCAGTACTTC. It yields the protein CSARDLRGTGGTYEQYF.

The chain is built from TRBV5-6 and TRBJ1-6, with 7 nucleotides matching TRBD1. This CDR3 comprises 14 residues. Germline trimming cut 7 bases from V and 10 bases from J; bases unmatched to any gene: 11. Germline V gene data show CDR1 as SGHDT and CDR2 as YYEEEE. This CDR3 reads CASHRDRSESPLHF. As DNA, the CDR3 is TGTGCCAGCCACCGGGACAGATCGGAATCACCCCTCCACTTT.

This clonotype was seen more than once but under ten times. The genes are TRBV29-1 and TRBJ1-2; possibly TRBD1 for D (6 bases). Germline CDR1 SQVTM, CDR2 ANQGSEA. This CDR3 has 15 amino acids. Trimming stripped 3 bases from V and 4 bases from J, with 18 bases between. The CDR3 bases are TGCAGCGTTGACTCTGCCTCAGACAGGAGCTATGGCTACACCTTC. Its translation is CSVDSASDRSYGYTF.

This clonotype was seen repeatedly, ten times or more. V and J are TRBV20-1 and TRBJ2-5; no definite D call. The CDR3 totals 13 residues. V shed 3 bases and J shed 0 bases, with 8 bases lying between them. CDR1 is DFQATT and CDR2 is SNEGSKA in the germline V gene (reference sequence). In DNA, the CDR3 is TGCAGTGCTAGTGGCCAGAACCAAGAGACCCAGTACTTC. Its translation is CSASGQNQETQYF.

The sample holds a few counts of this clonotype. The CDR3 sequence is CSAKGPPNPYNEQFF. The CDR3 region has the DNA TGCAGTGCTAAGGGACCACCGAATCCCTACAATGAGCAGTTCTTC. The gene calls are TRBV20-1 and TRBJ2-1, with D possibly called TRBD1 or TRBD2 (5 bases each). Germline CDR1 is DFQATT and CDR2 is SNEGSKA (reference sequence). V lost 4 bases to trimming and J lost 2 bases, with 15 bases between them. The CDR3 covers 15 residues.

The J gene is TRBJ1-6, the V gene TRBV25-1; D gene uncertain. The CDR3 consists of 13 residues. CDR1 is MGHDK and CDR2 is SYGVNS in the germline V gene. V was cut by 4 bases and J by 14 bases, with 15 bases left in between. The CDR3 spells CASSVDWEGTLHF. The CDR3 coding sequence is TGTGCCAGCAGTGTTGATTGGGAAGGCACCCTCCACTTT.